The 13 T cell receptor beta chains presented below share a single source sample, sequenced in a study of blood T cell repertoires in COVID-19. Profiled with immunoSEQ multiplex PCR; TCRdb holds only in-frame clones, not every one. The repertoire has around 300,000 clones, around 86% of them found once; the top ten carry 3%. Sequencing was carried out using peripheral blood. Receptor source: a woman in her twenties or thirties with active or convalescent COVID-19.

For the CDR3, the DNA is TGCGCCAGCAGTGAAATCCGGGACAGCCGTCCCTATGGCTACACCTTC. It translates to CASSEIRDSRPYGYTF. J is TRBJ1-2 and V is TRBV10-1; the match to TRBD1 covers 7 bases. V was pared by 3 bases and J by 4 bases, with 11 bases of the junction left unmatched. Per germline, CDR1 WNHNN and CDR2 SYGVQD (reference sequence). This CDR3 has 16 residues.

The gene calls are TRBV6-5 and TRBJ2-7, with 7 bases lining up with TRBD1. The CDR3 is made up of 15 amino acids. V shed 10 bases and J 2 bases; nucleotides not matched to a gene: 14. Per germline, CDR1 MNHEY and CDR2 SVGAGI. The CDR3 loop is CATFEGQISPYEQYF. The CDR3 DNA sequence: TGTGCCACATTCGAGGGACAGATTTCCCCCTACGAGCAGTACTTC.

The rearrangement joins TRBV7-2 to TRBJ2-2; no definite D call. The germline V gene has CDR1 SGHTA and CDR2 FQGNSA. Trimming left V 1 base short and J 4 bases short, with 4 bases between. The CDR3 consists of 13 residues. In DNA, the CDR3 is TGTGCCAGCAGCTTAGACGGCACCGGGGAGCTGTTTTTT. This sequence encodes CASSLDGTGELFF. Full variable domain (missing parts from reference TRBV7-2 and TRBJ2-2): GAGVSQSPSNKVTEKGKDVELRCDPISGHTALYWYRQSLGQGLEFLIYFQGNSAPDKSGLPSDRFSAERTGGSVSTLTIQRTQQEDSAVYLCASSLDGTGELFFGEGSRLTVL.

This rearrangement joins TRBV29-1 to TRBJ2-7; TRBD1 matches 8 bases. This CDR3 spans 12 amino acids. The V gene's germline CDR1 is SQVTM and CDR2 ANQGSEA. Unmatched junction bases numbered 3, after V lost 6 bases and J lost 2 bases. CDR3 in amino acids: CSVGTGPYEQYF. The CDR3 DNA sequence: TGCAGCGTCGGGACAGGACCCTACGAGCAGTACTTC.

The chain recombines TRBV4-3 with TRBJ1-3, with D unclear. The CDR3 is 16 residues long. Germline lookup yields CDR1 LGHNA and CDR2 YSLEER. V was pared by 0 bases and J by 0 bases, with 9 bases between. The DNA of the CDR3 is TGCGCCAGCAGCCAAGAAGCGCCCCCCTCTGGAAACACCATATATTTT. This gives the protein CASSQEAPPSGNTIYF.

V usage is TRBV4-1 and J usage is TRBJ1-1; D not resolved. Trimming removed 4 bases from V and 4 bases from J, with 13 bases in between. The CDR3 has 14 amino acids. The V gene's germline CDR1 is MGHRA and CDR2 YSYEKL. Here the CDR3 reads CASSPPGPGTEAFF. In DNA, the CDR3 is TGCGCCAGCAGCCCCCCTGGGCCCGGCACTGAAGCTTTCTTT.

This chain connects TRBV6-5 to TRBJ2-7; D is possibly TRBD2 (5 bases). This CDR3 spans 15 amino acids. Per germline, CDR1 MNHEY and CDR2 SVGAGI. Trimming cost V 0 bases and J 2 bases, with 11 bases left between them. The CDR3, as DNA: TGTGCCAGCAGTTACTCGTCAGTCGGGACCTACGAGCAGTACTTC. This gives the protein CASSYSSVGTYEQYF.

The J gene is TRBJ2-7, the V gene TRBV5-5; 10 bases map to TRBD1. The germline CDR1 and CDR2 sequences are SGHKS and YYEKEE (reference sequence). Germline trimming cut 3 bases from V and 1 base from J; bases unmatched to any gene: 7. This CDR3 comprises 16 residues. As DNA, the CDR3 is TGTGCCAGCAGCTCCTTGCCGGGACAGGGGTCCTACGAGCAGTACTTC. Protein: CASSSLPGQGSYEQYF.

This clone was seen a few times. V and J are TRBV6-1 and TRBJ1-5, with D possibly being TRBD1 (6 bases). Germline lookup yields CDR1 MNHNS and CDR2 SASEGT. V was trimmed by 3 bases and J by 0 bases, leaving 6 bases between them. This CDR3 is 14 amino acids long. The CDR3 protein is CASSEGHSNQPQHF. DNA of the CDR3: TGTGCCAGCAGTGAGGGACATAGCAATCAGCCCCAGCATTTT.

The rearrangement joins TRBV12-3 or TRBV12-4 to TRBJ2-3; TRBD2 is a possible D gene (5 bases). Trimming removed 4 bases at V and 5 bases at J, with 10 bases between. The CDR3 is made up of 13 amino acids. CDR3 coding DNA: TGTGCCAGCAGTTGGACGGAGGAAGATACGCAGTATTTT. Its translation: CASSWTEEDTQYF.

The J gene is TRBJ2-1, the V gene TRBV6-1; 15 nucleotides match TRBD2. This CDR3 spans 20 amino acids. V was pared by 3 bases and J by 3 bases, with 12 bases of the junction left unmatched. Germline V CDR1 and CDR2: MNHNS, SASEGT. Written as DNA, the CDR3 is TGTGCCAGCAGTGAGCTTCCCAAGGGACTAGCGGGGGGAAGCTACAATGAGCAGTTCTTC. It specifies CASSELPKGLAGGSYNEQFF.

V gene TRBV4-2 combines with J gene TRBJ2-1, with D possibly TRBD2 on 6 matching bases. CDR1 LGHNA and CDR2 YNFKEQ come from the germline V gene. The V end was cut by 4 bases, the J end by 6 bases, with 22 bases between. The CDR3 has 17 amino acids. The CDR3 DNA reads TGTGCCAGCAGCCTCACCCACCTAGCGTCCGGGGGCAATGAGCAGTTCTTC. The encoded protein is CASSLTHLASGGNEQFF.

V usage is TRBV27 and J usage is TRBJ1-1; unclear D gene. Germline V gives CDR1 MNHEY, CDR2 SMNVEV (reference sequence). Trimming left V 7 bases short and J 5 bases short, with 17 bases between. The CDR3 runs 14 residues. CDR3 nucleotide sequence: TGTGCCAGCACTCTTAATGGCCCGGGAACTGAAGCTTTCTTT. Encoded protein: CASTLNGPGTEAFF.